Listed below are T cell receptor beta chains from one sample, sequenced in a study of T cell repertoires in ileal Crohn's disease. Using immunoSEQ multiplex PCR, the repertoire was profiled, and TCRdb retains in-frame clones only, with some absent. The sample lists about 8,400 clones; 70% to 90% were seen once. The sequenced sample was ileal tissue. These receptors came from an adult with Crohn's disease. Each CDR3 is given with its conserved first and last residue. The D gene is left open where the match is weak. A row's size may be missing; if present it is once, few, many or a size class.

CDR3aa	CDR3nt	abundance	v_gene	j_gene	d_gene
CASGRGEKLFF	TGTGCCTCTGGGCGGGGTGAAAAACTGTTTTTT	.	TRBV19	TRBJ1-4	.
CASSQVSVPNQETQYF	TGTGCCAGCAGCCAAGTTTCCGTGCCAAACCAAGAGACCCAGTACTTC	.	TRBV14	TRBJ2-5	.
CASSDRDRGVGQYF	TGTGCCAGCAGTGACCGGGACAGGGGAGTTGGACAGTACTTC	.	TRBV25-1	TRBJ2-7	TRBD1
CASSQEVHRGGHQPQHF	TGCGCCAGCAGCCAAGAAGTGCACAGGGGAGGGCATCAGCCCCAGCATTTT	.	TRBV4-1	TRBJ1-5	TRBD1
CASSLAHGGTPFF	TGTGCCAGCAGCTTAGCGCATGGCGGGACACCGTTCTTC	.	TRBV7-2	TRBJ2-1	.
CASSLGSSGRNNEQFF	TGTGCCAGCAGCTTAGGGTCTAGTGGCCGCAACAATGAGCAGTTCTTC	few	TRBV7-9	TRBJ2-1	.
CASRWGPNTGELFF	TGTGCCAGCAGATGGGGGCCGAACACCGGGGAGCTGTTTTTT	once	TRBV6-5	TRBJ2-2	.
CASHLGSYEQYF	TGTGCCAGCCACTTAGGTTCCTACGAGCAGTACTTC	.	TRBV27	TRBJ2-7	.
CASSPWGGRNEKLFF	TGTGCCAGCAGCCCCTGGGGGGGGCGTAATGAAAAACTGTTTTTT	.	TRBV7-2	TRBJ1-4	.
CASINSRNNRDNEQFF	TGTGCCAGCATCAATTCGAGAAATAACCGTGACAATGAGCAGTTCTTC	.	TRBV7-2	TRBJ2-1	.
CASSLRTSGSWYEQFF	TGTGCCAGCAGCTTACGGACTAGCGGGAGTTGGTATGAGCAGTTCTTC	.	TRBV7-9	TRBJ2-1	TRBD2
CASKNVTLTGELFF	TGTGCCAGCAAAAATGTAACTCTCACCGGGGAGCTGTTTTTT	.	TRBV5-5	TRBJ2-2	.
CAWSVGSWDQPQHF	TGTGCCTGGAGTGTAGGGTCCTGGGATCAGCCCCAGCATTTT	.	TRBV30	TRBJ1-5	.
CASSSDRLGEGEKLFF	TGTGCCAGCAGCTCCGACAGGCTTGGGGAAGGTGAAAAACTGTTTTTT	.	TRBV5-4	TRBJ1-4	.
CASRGGLASDTQYF	TGTGCCAGCAGAGGAGGGCTAGCGTCAGATACGCAGTATTTT	.	TRBV2	TRBJ2-3	.
CASSLPETSLNEQFF	TGTGCCAGCAGTTTACCCGAAACTAGCCTCAATGAGCAGTTCTTC	.	TRBV28	TRBJ2-1	.
CVWSPSLRDRVYF	TGTGTCTGGAGTCCCTCTCTCCGGGACAGGGTGTACTTC	.	TRBV30	TRBJ2-5	TRBD1
CASSPQLGRVDTQYF	TGTGCCAGCTCACCACAACTCGGGAGGGTGGATACGCAGTATTTT	.	TRBV18	TRBJ2-3	TRBD2